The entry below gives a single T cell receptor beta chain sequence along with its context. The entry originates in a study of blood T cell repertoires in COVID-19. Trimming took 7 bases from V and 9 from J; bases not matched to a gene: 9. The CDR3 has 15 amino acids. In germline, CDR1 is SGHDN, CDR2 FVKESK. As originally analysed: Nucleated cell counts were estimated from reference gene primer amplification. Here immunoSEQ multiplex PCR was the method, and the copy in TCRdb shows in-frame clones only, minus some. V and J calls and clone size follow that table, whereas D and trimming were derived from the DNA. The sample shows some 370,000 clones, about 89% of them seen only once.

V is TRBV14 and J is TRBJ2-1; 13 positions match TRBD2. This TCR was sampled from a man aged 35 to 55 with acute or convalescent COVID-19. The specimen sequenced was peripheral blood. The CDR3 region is CASTRGLAGVFEQFF. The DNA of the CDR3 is TGTGCCAGCACCCGTGGACTAGCGGGAGTGTTTGAGCAGTTCTTC.